The T cell receptor (beta chain) under discussion was sequenced for a study of regulatory T cells in long-lasting Graves disease. The time point is: newly diagnosed GD, antithyroid drugs for less than 3 months. RNA isolated from PBMCs was used to make the TCR library. This clonotype showed up many times. Arm-PCR of CDR3 regions and iRepertoire HTBI primers were the basis on which TCR beta libraries were built. TCRdb passed the multiplex PCR reads through MiXCR, listing each CDR3 protein once. The sample has approximately 270,000 distinct CDR3 sequences; under 20% are singletons. The CDR3 is 14 residues long. V lost 4 bases to trimming and J lost 7 bases; unmatched junction nucleotides: 3. Germline V gene sequence: CDR1 SGHTA, CDR2 FQGNSA. This same sample was also taken into another study, of T cells in Graves' hyperthyroidism and ophthalmopathy.

The sequence was obtained from a woman aged 25 to 39 with Graves disease. The chain has TRBV7-2 and TRBJ2-1; TRBD2 matches at 11 bases. Here the sequenced sample was peripheral blood mononuclear cells (PBMCs), taken at new diagnosis, from a patient treated with antithyroid drugs. The CDR3 nucleotides read TGTGCCAGCAGCTCCCTAGCGGGGGGAAATGAGCAGTTCTTC. It translates to CASSSLAGGNEQFF.